This TCR beta chain was sequenced for a study of blood T cell repertoires in COVID-19. Sequencing was performed with immunoSEQ multiplex PCR; in TCRdb, only in-frame clones are kept and a portion is missing. This table holds approximately 15,000 clones, around 84% found once. This clone was recorded only once. The germline V gene encodes CDR1 SEHNR and CDR2 FQNEAQ (reference sequence). The CDR3 is made up of 16 amino acids. Trimming took off 6 bases at V and 4 bases at J, with 19 bases between the two ends. The sample comprised peripheral blood. The chain couples TRBV7-9 to TRBJ2-4, with a tentative D call TRBD1 (5 bases). This TCR was sampled from a woman aged 45-65 years with active or convalescent COVID-19. The CDR3 DNA reads as TGTGCCAGCAGTTTTTGGGGCGGTATGACTAAAAACATTCAGTACTTC. This codes for CASSFWGGMTKNIQYF.